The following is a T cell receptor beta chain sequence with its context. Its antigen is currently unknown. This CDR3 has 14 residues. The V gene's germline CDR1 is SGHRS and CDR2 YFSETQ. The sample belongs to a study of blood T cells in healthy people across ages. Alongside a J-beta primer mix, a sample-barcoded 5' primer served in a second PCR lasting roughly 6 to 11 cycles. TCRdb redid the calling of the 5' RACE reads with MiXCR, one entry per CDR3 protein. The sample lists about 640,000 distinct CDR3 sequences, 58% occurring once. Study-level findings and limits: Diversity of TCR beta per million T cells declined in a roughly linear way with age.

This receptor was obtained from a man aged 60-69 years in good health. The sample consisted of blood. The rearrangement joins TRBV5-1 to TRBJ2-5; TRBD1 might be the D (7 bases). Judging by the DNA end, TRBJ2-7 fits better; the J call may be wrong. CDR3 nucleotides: TGCGCCAGCAGCTCGGGGGACAGCATCTACGAGCAGTACTTC. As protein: CASSSGDSIYEQYF.